A selection of T cell receptor beta chains follows, all from one sample in a study of regulatory and conventional T cells in RAG deficiency. The protocol was immunoSEQ multiplex PCR, while the TCRdb copy is restricted to in-frame clones and leaves out a portion. The repertoire holds roughly 30,000 clones, with approximately 96% as singletons. These sequences were also reported in another study, on regulatory T cells.

What was sequenced was CD25- CD4+ T cells sorted from blood. The origin of the receptors is a human donor in good health. Each CDR3 is given with its conserved first and last residue. The D gene is left open where the match is weak. Rows give clone size only sometimes, using once, few, many, or a class for an expanded clone.

J: TRBJ1-1
D: -
V: TRBV7-9
size: -
DNA: TGTGCCAGCAGCAAAACACAGGGCGGGAACACTGAAGCTTTCTTT
CDR3: CASSKTQGGNTEAFF

J: TRBJ2-5
D: TRBD2
V: TRBV7-8
size: -
DNA: TGTGCCAGCAGCACTCGGGGTAGCGGGAGAGGAGAGACCCAGTACTTC
CDR3: CASSTRGSGRGETQYF

J: TRBJ2-2
D: -
V: TRBV19
size: -
DNA: TGTGCCAGTAGTGTCCGTCGAAGCTCTAGAGGGGAGCTGTTTTTT
CDR3: CASSVRRSSRGELFF

J: TRBJ1-4
D: TRBD1
V: TRBV30
size: -
DNA: TGTGCCTGGAGTCCAGACAGGGGCGAAAAACTGTTTTTT
CDR3: CAWSPDRGEKLFF

J: TRBJ1-2
D: -
V: TRBV11-1
size: once
DNA: TGTGCCAGCAGCCGAGAAGGACTGCTGGATGGCTACACCTTC
CDR3: CASSREGLLDGYTF

J: TRBJ2-3
D: TRBD2
V: TRBV7-9
size: -
DNA: TGTGCCAGCAGCACCCGGGATAGCGGGAGGAGCACAGATACGCAGTATTTT
CDR3: CASSTRDSGRSTDTQYF

J: TRBJ1-5
D: TRBD1
V: TRBV6-5
size: -
DNA: TGTGCCAGCAGGGCAGGGGGCTCGTCAAAGCCCCAGCATTTT
CDR3: CASRAGGSSKPQHF

J: TRBJ2-1
D: -
V: TRBV5-4
size: -
DNA: TGTGCCAGCAGCTTAGGTGGGGGGGCACTGAATGAGCAGTTCTTC
CDR3: CASSLGGGALNEQFF

J: TRBJ2-6
D: TRBD2
V: TRBV10-3
size: -
DNA: TGTGCCATCAGTTCGACTAGCGGGGTCTCCTCTGGGGCCAACGTCCTGACTTTC
CDR3: CAISSTSGVSSGANVLTF

J: TRBJ1-2
D: TRBD1
V: TRBV11-2
size: -
DNA: TGTGCCAGCAGCTTAGATTCAGGGGGTTACTATGGCTACACCTTC
CDR3: CASSLDSGGYYGYTF

J: TRBJ1-2
D: -
V: TRBV5-1
size: once
DNA: TGCGCCAGCAGCTTTGAACAGACGTATGGCTACACCTTC
CDR3: CASSFEQTYGYTF

J: TRBJ2-7
D: -
V: TRBV15
size: -
DNA: TGTGCCACCAGCAGAGGCAGCTACGAGCAGTACTTC
CDR3: CATSRGSYEQYF

J: TRBJ2-7
D: -
V: TRBV5-1
size: -
DNA: TGCGCCAGCAGCTCGGGACTGAGGAACTCCTACGAGCAGTACTTC
CDR3: CASSSGLRNSYEQYF

J: TRBJ2-5
D: TRBD2
V: TRBV9
size: -
DNA: TGTGCCAGCAGCGTCCTAGCGGGAGTGGAGTTTGGAGAGACCCAGTACTTC
CDR3: CASSVLAGVEFGETQYF

J: TRBJ1-2
D: TRBD1
V: TRBV6-1
size: -
DNA: TGTGCCAGCAGTGAAGCCGGACAGGGAATAATCTACACCTTC
CDR3: CASSEAGQGIIYTF

J: TRBJ2-7
D: TRBD2
V: TRBV10-2
size: -
DNA: TGCGCCAGCAGGGAGGGAGGGCCGAGCTACGAGCAGTACTTC
CDR3: CASREGGPSYEQYF

J: TRBJ2-7
D: -
V: TRBV28
size: once
DNA: TGTGCCAGCAGTTTGTCACCGAGCTCCTACGAGCAGTACTTC
CDR3: CASSLSPSSYEQYF

J: TRBJ1-4
D: TRBD1
V: TRBV14
size: -
DNA: TGTGCCAGCAGCCCCTTCGACAGGGCGAGTGAAAAACTGTTTTTT
CDR3: CASSPFDRASEKLFF

J: TRBJ2-7
D: -
V: TRBV2
size: -
DNA: TGTGCCAGCAGTGAAGCAAACGGGGACTCTTACTTC
CDR3: CASSEANGDSYF

J: TRBJ2-7
D: TRBD2
V: TRBV14
size: -
DNA: TGTGCCAGCAGCTACGGACTAGCCGGCGAGCAGTACTTC
CDR3: CASSYGLAGEQYF

J: TRBJ1-1
D: -
V: TRBV7-2
size: -
DNA: TGTGCCAGCAGCCCCGGAGGCGTGGGAGGATCTGAAGCTTTCTTT
CDR3: CASSPGGVGGSEAFF

J: TRBJ1-2
D: TRBD1
V: TRBV19
size: -
DNA: TGTGCCAGTAGTCAGGGGGCCAAGTATGGCTACACCTTC
CDR3: CASSQGAKYGYTF

J: TRBJ2-7
D: TRBD2
V: TRBV27
size: -
DNA: TGTGCCAGCAGGGGCCTAGGGAGGGGTAGCGAGCAGTACTTC
CDR3: CASRGLGRGSEQYF

J: TRBJ2-3
D: TRBD2
V: TRBV5-4
size: -
DNA: TGTGCCAGCAGCTTACCGGGACTAGCGGGAGGCAGCTCTACGCAGTATTTT
CDR3: CASSLPGLAGGSSTQYF

J: TRBJ1-2
D: TRBD1
V: TRBV9
size: -
DNA: TGTGCCAGCAGCGTAGGACAGGGGGGAAACTATGGCTACACCTTC
CDR3: CASSVGQGGNYGYTF

J: TRBJ1-5
D: -
V: TRBV6-1
size: once
DNA: TGTGCCAGGACACGACCGGCCGAAAGGAATCAGCCCCAGCATTTT
CDR3: CARTRPAERNQPQHF

J: TRBJ2-3
D: TRBD2
V: TRBV7-9
size: -
DNA: TGTGCCAGCAGCCAGATCAGGACTAGCGGGGATACGCAGTATTTT
CDR3: CASSQIRTSGDTQYF

J: TRBJ2-5
D: TRBD1
V: TRBV4-3
size: -
DNA: TGCGCCAGCAGCCAGGCCGTGGGACAGGGCGAGGAGACCCAGTACTTC
CDR3: CASSQAVGQGEETQYF

J: TRBJ2-5
D: TRBD2
V: TRBV18
size: -
DNA: TGTGCCAGCTCATCAGTAGCGGGAGGAGGTGAGACCCAGTACTTC
CDR3: CASSSVAGGGETQYF

J: TRBJ2-3
D: -
V: TRBV11-2
size: -
DNA: TGTGCCAGCAGCTTTCACCGACAGGACCGCACAGATACGCAGTATTTT
CDR3: CASSFHRQDRTDTQYF

J: TRBJ2-1
D: TRBD1
V: TRBV4-1
size: -
DNA: TGCGCCAGCAGCCAAGATCCGGAGGACAGGGGGATCGATGAGCAGTTCTTC
CDR3: CASSQDPEDRGIDEQFF

J: TRBJ1-1
D: TRBD1
V: TRBV11-3
size: -
DNA: TGTGCCAGCAGCGCCGGACAGGGAATGAACACTGAAGCTTTCTTT
CDR3: CASSAGQGMNTEAFF

J: TRBJ2-7
D: TRBD2
V: TRBV7-9
size: -
DNA: TGTGCCAGCAGCGGCGGACTAGCGGGGGCGTCCTACGAGCAGTACTTC
CDR3: CASSGGLAGASYEQYF

J: TRBJ1-2
D: TRBD1
V: TRBV6-5
size: -
DNA: TGTGCCAGCAGGCCAACAGGGGCCTATGGCTACACCTTC
CDR3: CASRPTGAYGYTF

J: TRBJ2-4
D: TRBD1
V: TRBV18
size: -
DNA: TGTGCCAGCTCGCCGGACAGGGGGCAGGGAAACATTCAGTACTTC
CDR3: CASSPDRGQGNIQYF

J: TRBJ2-5
D: -
V: TRBV4-1
size: -
DNA: TGCGCCAGCAGCGGAAAAGTAACGGGGGGCAGAGAGTTCCAAGAGACCCAGTACTTC
CDR3: CASSGKVTGGREFQETQYF

J: TRBJ1-4
D: -
V: TRBV11-2
size: -
DNA: TGTGCCAGCAGCTTTCTATTCCGGGAAAAACTGTCTTTT
CDR3: CASSFLFREKLSF

J: TRBJ1-4
D: TRBD1
V: TRBV2
size: -
DNA: TGTGCCAGCAGTATGACAGGGTGGGTCGAAAAACTGTTTTTT
CDR3: CASSMTGWVEKLFF

J: TRBJ2-2
D: -
V: TRBV10-1
size: -
DNA: TGCGCCAGCAGTGCCCACAACCGGGGCGGGGAGCTGTTTTTT
CDR3: CASSAHNRGGELFF

J: TRBJ2-3
D: -
V: TRBV5-1
size: -
DNA: TGCGCCAGCAGCTTGTCAGGGTCCGATACGCAGTATTTT
CDR3: CASSLSGSDTQYF

J: TRBJ1-6
D: TRBD1
V: TRBV5-8
size: -
DNA: TGTGCCAGCAAACGGGACAGACTGTATAATTCACCCCTCCACTTT
CDR3: CASKRDRLYNSPLHF

J: TRBJ1-2
D: -
V: TRBV29-1
size: -
DNA: TGCAGCGTTGACGGGGAAACACCATTTGAAGCTTCCCATGGCTACACCTTC
CDR3: CSVDGETPFEASHGYTF

J: TRBJ2-1
D: TRBD1
V: TRBV25-1
size: -
DNA: TGTGCCAGCTCCGGGACAGGGAACCATGAGCAGTTCTTC
CDR3: CASSGTGNHEQFF

J: TRBJ1-5
D: TRBD1
V: TRBV6-5
size: -
DNA: TGTGCCAGCAGGGGACAGCTTAGCAATCAGCCCCAGCATTTT
CDR3: CASRGQLSNQPQHF

J: TRBJ1-6
D: -
V: TRBV6-1
size: -
DNA: TGTGCCGCTCAGGGTCCTAGTTTACCCCTCCACTTT
CDR3: CAAQGPSLPLHF